The T cell receptor (beta chain) under discussion was sequenced for a study of T cell responses to AZD1222 COVID-19 vaccine. Study-level findings and limits: All repertoire sampling was performed exclusively after the peak T cell response. Donors were mostly white British, more females; clonal diversity possibly underestimated. Only a handful of individuals given AZD1222 were seropositive at baseline.

Notes on this clone: Its target is unknown.

TCRdb keeps only in-frame clones here, not all; method: immunoSEQ multiplex PCR. The table records about 97,000 clones, about 88% of them present only once. The sequence was collected from an adult in good health. The material was peripheral blood, obtained on day 0 of AZD1222 vaccination.

The CDR3 sequence is CASSQTVQGFGYTF. The CDR3, as DNA: TGCGCCAGCAGCCAAACCGTCCAGGGGTTCGGCTACACCTTC. The V call is TRBV4-1, the J call TRBJ1-2, with TRBD1 as a possible D gene (6 bases). V dropped 2 bases and J dropped 8 bases, with 15 bases sitting between them. The V gene's germline CDR1 is MGHRA and CDR2 YSYEKL. CDR3 length equals 14 residues.